These 22 T cell receptor beta chains were all obtained from the same sample, sequenced in a study of cytomegalovirus exposure and HLA in healthy donors. Use of 60 Vbeta and 13 Jbeta primers characterized the PCR. The assay was immunoSEQ multiplex PCR, and TCRdb's table has in-frame clones only and misses some. The table includes about 82,000 clones, roughly 70% detected once. The specimen was PBMCs. The source is a man aged 25 to 45 in good health and CMV-seropositive.

This clone was recorded a few times. This chain connects TRBV4-2 to TRBJ2-7; D gene ambiguous. CDR3 size: 14 residues. Between the trimmed V and J ends, which lost 0 bases and 0 bases, there was a span of 6 bases. The germline CDR1 and CDR2 sequences are LGHNA and YNFKEQ. The CDR3 spells CASSQDNLSYEQYF. The DNA for the CDR3 is TGTGCCAGCAGCCAAGATAATCTCTCCTACGAGCAGTACTTC.

The rearrangement uses TRBV11-2 and TRBJ2-5, with a possible D match to TRBD1 (6 bases). Germline CDR1 reads SGHAT; CDR2 reads FQNNGV. V was shortened by 5 bases and J by 5 bases, with 12 bases between the two germline ends. The CDR3 covers 13 residues. The CDR3 nucleotides read TGTGCCAGCAGCGTACAGGGTTTGGAGACCCAGTACTTC. Protein sequence: CASSVQGLETQYF.

The chain employs TRBV6-1 and TRBJ1-5; D possibly corresponds to TRBD1 (6 bases). The germline gives CDR1 MNHNS, CDR2 SASEGT. Between the trimmed V and J ends, which lost 4 bases and 6 bases, there was a span of 16 bases. The CDR3 has 15 residues. Written as DNA, the CDR3 is TGTGCCAGCAGTGGGGCCTTGGGGGGGCGTCAGCCCCAGCATTTT. Translated, it gives CASSGALGGRQPQHF.

This clone was picked up a small number of times. This rearrangement joins TRBV30 to TRBJ2-5; the D gene is possibly TRBD1 (6 bases). The CDR3 length is 16 residues. V lost 0 bases, J lost 5 bases, and 19 bases lay in between. Per the germline V gene, CDR1 is GTSNPN and CDR2 is SVGIG (reference sequence). CDR3 in DNA: TGTGCCTGGAGTGTAAGCCCGACAGGAAAGGGGGAGACCCAGTACTTC. It specifies CAWSVSPTGKGETQYF.

DNA for the CDR3: TGTGCCAGCAGCGTATTAGCTAGCGGGGGGGCAGGGAACATTCAGTACTTC. It translates to CASSVLASGGAGNIQYF. The chain uses TRBV9 and TRBJ2-4; 12 bases fit TRBD2. Germline CDR1 is SGDLS and CDR2 is YYNGEE. The CDR3 length is 17 residues. J was trimmed by 7 bases and V by 1 base; bases with no gene match: 9.

The chain recombines TRBV2 with TRBJ2-5; D gene ambiguous. The length of the CDR3 is 13 residues. CDR1 and CDR2 from the germline V gene are SNHLY and FYNNEI. Between the trimmed V and J ends, which lost 6 bases and 0 bases, there was a span of 8 bases. The CDR3: CASSRTHQETQYF. The DNA of the CDR3 is TGTGCCAGCAGCAGAACCCACCAAGAGACCCAGTACTTC. Combining the CDR3 with reference TRBV2 and TRBJ2-5 gives the whole variable domain EPEVTQTPSHQVTQMGQEVILRCVPISNHLYFYWYRQILGQKVEFLVSFYNNEISEKSEIFDDQFSVERPDGSNFTLKIRSTKLEDSAMYFCASSRTHQETQYFGPGTRLLVL.

This clone was observed a handful of times. The rearrangement links TRBV19 to TRBJ1-1, with TRBD1 as a possible D gene (5 bases). Germline CDR1 LNHDA, CDR2 SQIVND (reference sequence). The CDR3 length is 16 residues. Trimming stripped 5 bases from V and 1 base from J, with 17 bases between. In nucleotides, the CDR3 is TGTGCCAGTAGTCTCCGCGGGGGGATGGGGAACACTGAAGCTTTCTTT. Translation gives CASSLRGGMGNTEAFF. Full variable domain (rest looked up from reference TRBV19 and TRBJ1-1): DGGITQSPKYLFRKEGQNVTLSCEQNLNHDAMYWYRQDPGQGLRLIYYSQIVNDFQKGDIAEGYSVSREKKESFPLTVTSAQKNPTAFYLCASSLRGGMGNTEAFFGQGTRLTVV.

The chain couples TRBV29-1 to TRBJ2-1; TRBD2 matches 14 bases. CDR3 length: 16 amino acids. The V gene end was trimmed by 5 bases and the J gene end by 8 bases; junction bases not matched to a gene: 11. CDR1 and CDR2 (germline): SQVTM, ANQGSEA. The CDR3 DNA reads as TGCAGCGTTAGACTAGCGGGGGGGATTTGGTTCCATGAGCAGTTCTTC. Translating gives CSVRLAGGIWFHEQFF.

This clone has only one observation. V usage is TRBV7-6 and J usage is TRBJ2-7; D perhaps matches TRBD1 (6 bases). The ends were cut back, 6 bases at V and 2 bases at J, with 14 bases in the middle. Germline V lookup: CDR1 SGHVS, CDR2 FNYEAQ. This CDR3 has 14 residues. The CDR3 sequence: CASSTQGTPYEQYF. The CDR3 DNA reads TGTGCCAGCAGTACACAGGGCACCCCCTACGAGCAGTACTTC.

The genes are TRBV5-1 and TRBJ2-5; TRBD2 is a possible D gene (5 bases). V was cut by 6 bases and J by 3 bases, with 18 bases left in between. This CDR3 has 15 residues. Germline values: CDR1 SGHRS, CDR2 YFSETQ. The CDR3 sequence is CASKPLAAGKETQYF. CDR3 coding DNA: TGCGCCAGCAAACCTCTAGCCGCCGGAAAAGAGACCCAGTACTTC.

The chain uses TRBV28 and TRBJ1-3; D unclear. CDR1 and CDR2 (germline): MDHEN, SYDVKM. This CDR3 contains 15 residues. V was trimmed by 5 bases and J by 4 bases, leaving 15 bases between them. CDR3 sequence reads: CASSPPAAWGNTIYF. Here the CDR3 DNA reads TGTGCCAGCAGTCCCCCGGCGGCCTGGGGAAACACCATATATTTT.

The V call is TRBV19, the J call TRBJ2-3; D ambiguous. Trimming removed 6 bases at V and 0 bases at J, with 10 bases between. Germline CDR1 is LNHDA and CDR2 is SQIVND (reference sequence). The CDR3 runs 14 residues. The CDR3 sequence is CASRTSASTDTQYF. CDR3 coding DNA: TGTGCCAGTAGAACAAGCGCTAGCACAGATACGCAGTATTTT.

The chain has TRBV28 and TRBJ2-7; D remains ambiguous. CDR3 length equals 12 residues. Trimming stripped 7 bases from V and 1 base from J, with 8 bases between. Germline V gives CDR1 MDHEN, CDR2 SYDVKM. CDR3 sequence (DNA): TGTGCCAGCACCCAGGCATCCTACGAGCAGTACTTC. It codes for CASTQASYEQYF.

V is TRBV18 and J is TRBJ1-1, with 11 bases aligning to TRBD1. The CDR3 is 15 amino acids. Germline CDR1 reads KGHSH; CDR2 reads LQKENI. The junction had 4 bases not matched to a gene; V was cut back by 3 bases and J by 4 bases. CDR3 amino acids: CASSPSGQGVTEAFF. The CDR3, as DNA: TGTGCCAGCTCACCCTCGGGACAGGGGGTCACTGAAGCTTTCTTT.

The chain couples TRBV9 to TRBJ2-7, with TRBD2 matching over 13 bases. The CDR3 is made up of 15 amino acids. Germline V CDR1 and CDR2: SGDLS, YYNGEE. V dropped 0 bases and J dropped 6; count of bases not matched to a gene: 3. CDR3 nucleotides: TGTGCCAGCAGCGTAGAACTAGCGGGAGGGAGCGAGCAGTACTTC. Encoded protein: CASSVELAGGSEQYF. Combining the CDR3 with reference TRBV9 and TRBJ2-7 gives the whole variable domain DSGVTQTPKHLITATGQRVTLRCSPRSGDLSVYWYQQSLDQGLQFLIQYYNGEERAKGNILERFSAQQFPDLHSELNLSSLELGDSALYFCASSVELAGGSEQYFGPGTRLTVT.

The V call is TRBV28, the J call TRBJ1-5; maybe TRBD1 (5 bases). The CDR3 covers 14 residues. V gave up 8 bases and J gave up 5 bases, with 16 bases separating them. Germline assignment: CDR1 MDHEN and CDR2 SYDVKM. CDR3 in DNA: TGTGCCAGCGGGCTTAGGGGAGGTCATCAGCCCCAGCATTTT. Translation: CASGLRGGHQPQHF.

CDR3 bases: TGTGCCAGCAGCCCTCCAGGGACAGATACGCAGTATTTT. Protein sequence: CASSPPGTDTQYF. The J gene is TRBJ2-3, the V gene TRBV9; tentatively, D is TRBD1 (5 bases). There are 13 residues in the CDR3. V lost 4 bases and J lost 3, with 9 bases in between. Germline assignment: CDR1 SGDLS and CDR2 YYNGEE. Drawing the rest from reference TRBV9 and TRBJ2-3, the complete variable domain is DSGVTQTPKHLITATGQRVTLRCSPRSGDLSVYWYQQSLDQGLQFLIQYYNGEERAKGNILERFSAQQFPDLHSELNLSSLELGDSALYFCASSPPGTDTQYFGPGTRLTVL.

The CDR3 loop reads CASSFGLAGVVEQFF. In nucleotides, the CDR3 is TGTGCCAGCAGTTTTGGACTAGCGGGAGTGGTTGAGCAGTTCTTC. The V call is TRBV25-1, the J call TRBJ2-1, with 13 bases that match TRBD2. Germline trimming cut 5 bases from V and 9 bases from J; bases unmatched to any gene: 7. The germline V gene has CDR1 MGHDK and CDR2 SYGVNS. The CDR3 length is 15 residues.

The chain carries TRBV9 and TRBJ1-1, with D unresolved. This CDR3 is built from 14 residues. The V and J ends lost 0 bases and 5 bases respectively, with 11 bases between them. Germline CDR1 is SGDLS and CDR2 is YYNGEE. CDR3 in amino acids: CASSVGGPGTEAFF. The DNA of the CDR3 is TGTGCCAGCAGCGTAGGAGGACCGGGGACTGAAGCTTTCTTT.

There are a few counts of this clone. This chain joins TRBV5-1 and TRBJ2-2; TRBD2 agrees at 9 bases. With V trimmed by 2 bases and J by 4 bases, 0 bases remained unmatched. The CDR3 has 14 amino acids. CDR1 SGHRS and CDR2 YFSETQ come from the germline V gene. CDR3 protein: CASSLAGGTGELFF. In DNA, the CDR3 is TGCGCCAGCAGCTTAGCGGGGGGCACCGGGGAGCTGTTTTTT.

This chain uses TRBV4-3 with TRBJ2-3; 8 bases match TRBD2. The CDR3 has 16 amino acids. With V trimmed by 3 bases and J by 0 bases, 5 bases remained unmatched. Looked up from germline, CDR1 is LGHNA and CDR2 is YSLEER. The CDR3 nucleotides are TGCGCCAGCAGCCAGAACCCTAGCGGGAGCACAGATACGCAGTATTTT. Protein product: CASSQNPSGSTDTQYF.

The V gene is TRBV28, the J gene TRBJ1-1, with a tentative D call TRBD1 (5 bases). The CDR3 consists of 14 residues. Germline loops: CDR1 MDHEN, CDR2 SYDVKM. V lost 4 bases, J lost 8 bases, and 17 bases lay in between. CDR3 region: CASSSLGGPREAFF. Here the CDR3 DNA reads TGTGCCAGCAGTTCCCTCGGGGGTCCCCGGGAAGCTTTCTTT.